The T cell receptor beta chain under discussion was sequenced for a study of blood T cell repertoires in COVID-19. Sequencing used immunoSEQ multiplex PCR; TCRdb keeps in-frame clones, though not all of them. The table lists roughly 67,000 clones, 85% to 90% of them singletons, with 3.5% to 5% in the top ten. Trimming removed 4 bases from V and 10 bases from J; junction bases left unmatched: 5. The CDR3 has 13 residues. The specimen was peripheral blood. The sequence derives from a middle-aged man with acute or convalescent COVID-19. The chain uses TRBV12-3 or TRBV12-4 and TRBJ2-1, with TRBD2 matching 9 bases. The CDR3 protein is CASSSGLAREQFF. CDR3 bases: TGTGCCAGCAGTTCTGGACTAGCGCGAGAGCAGTTCTTC.